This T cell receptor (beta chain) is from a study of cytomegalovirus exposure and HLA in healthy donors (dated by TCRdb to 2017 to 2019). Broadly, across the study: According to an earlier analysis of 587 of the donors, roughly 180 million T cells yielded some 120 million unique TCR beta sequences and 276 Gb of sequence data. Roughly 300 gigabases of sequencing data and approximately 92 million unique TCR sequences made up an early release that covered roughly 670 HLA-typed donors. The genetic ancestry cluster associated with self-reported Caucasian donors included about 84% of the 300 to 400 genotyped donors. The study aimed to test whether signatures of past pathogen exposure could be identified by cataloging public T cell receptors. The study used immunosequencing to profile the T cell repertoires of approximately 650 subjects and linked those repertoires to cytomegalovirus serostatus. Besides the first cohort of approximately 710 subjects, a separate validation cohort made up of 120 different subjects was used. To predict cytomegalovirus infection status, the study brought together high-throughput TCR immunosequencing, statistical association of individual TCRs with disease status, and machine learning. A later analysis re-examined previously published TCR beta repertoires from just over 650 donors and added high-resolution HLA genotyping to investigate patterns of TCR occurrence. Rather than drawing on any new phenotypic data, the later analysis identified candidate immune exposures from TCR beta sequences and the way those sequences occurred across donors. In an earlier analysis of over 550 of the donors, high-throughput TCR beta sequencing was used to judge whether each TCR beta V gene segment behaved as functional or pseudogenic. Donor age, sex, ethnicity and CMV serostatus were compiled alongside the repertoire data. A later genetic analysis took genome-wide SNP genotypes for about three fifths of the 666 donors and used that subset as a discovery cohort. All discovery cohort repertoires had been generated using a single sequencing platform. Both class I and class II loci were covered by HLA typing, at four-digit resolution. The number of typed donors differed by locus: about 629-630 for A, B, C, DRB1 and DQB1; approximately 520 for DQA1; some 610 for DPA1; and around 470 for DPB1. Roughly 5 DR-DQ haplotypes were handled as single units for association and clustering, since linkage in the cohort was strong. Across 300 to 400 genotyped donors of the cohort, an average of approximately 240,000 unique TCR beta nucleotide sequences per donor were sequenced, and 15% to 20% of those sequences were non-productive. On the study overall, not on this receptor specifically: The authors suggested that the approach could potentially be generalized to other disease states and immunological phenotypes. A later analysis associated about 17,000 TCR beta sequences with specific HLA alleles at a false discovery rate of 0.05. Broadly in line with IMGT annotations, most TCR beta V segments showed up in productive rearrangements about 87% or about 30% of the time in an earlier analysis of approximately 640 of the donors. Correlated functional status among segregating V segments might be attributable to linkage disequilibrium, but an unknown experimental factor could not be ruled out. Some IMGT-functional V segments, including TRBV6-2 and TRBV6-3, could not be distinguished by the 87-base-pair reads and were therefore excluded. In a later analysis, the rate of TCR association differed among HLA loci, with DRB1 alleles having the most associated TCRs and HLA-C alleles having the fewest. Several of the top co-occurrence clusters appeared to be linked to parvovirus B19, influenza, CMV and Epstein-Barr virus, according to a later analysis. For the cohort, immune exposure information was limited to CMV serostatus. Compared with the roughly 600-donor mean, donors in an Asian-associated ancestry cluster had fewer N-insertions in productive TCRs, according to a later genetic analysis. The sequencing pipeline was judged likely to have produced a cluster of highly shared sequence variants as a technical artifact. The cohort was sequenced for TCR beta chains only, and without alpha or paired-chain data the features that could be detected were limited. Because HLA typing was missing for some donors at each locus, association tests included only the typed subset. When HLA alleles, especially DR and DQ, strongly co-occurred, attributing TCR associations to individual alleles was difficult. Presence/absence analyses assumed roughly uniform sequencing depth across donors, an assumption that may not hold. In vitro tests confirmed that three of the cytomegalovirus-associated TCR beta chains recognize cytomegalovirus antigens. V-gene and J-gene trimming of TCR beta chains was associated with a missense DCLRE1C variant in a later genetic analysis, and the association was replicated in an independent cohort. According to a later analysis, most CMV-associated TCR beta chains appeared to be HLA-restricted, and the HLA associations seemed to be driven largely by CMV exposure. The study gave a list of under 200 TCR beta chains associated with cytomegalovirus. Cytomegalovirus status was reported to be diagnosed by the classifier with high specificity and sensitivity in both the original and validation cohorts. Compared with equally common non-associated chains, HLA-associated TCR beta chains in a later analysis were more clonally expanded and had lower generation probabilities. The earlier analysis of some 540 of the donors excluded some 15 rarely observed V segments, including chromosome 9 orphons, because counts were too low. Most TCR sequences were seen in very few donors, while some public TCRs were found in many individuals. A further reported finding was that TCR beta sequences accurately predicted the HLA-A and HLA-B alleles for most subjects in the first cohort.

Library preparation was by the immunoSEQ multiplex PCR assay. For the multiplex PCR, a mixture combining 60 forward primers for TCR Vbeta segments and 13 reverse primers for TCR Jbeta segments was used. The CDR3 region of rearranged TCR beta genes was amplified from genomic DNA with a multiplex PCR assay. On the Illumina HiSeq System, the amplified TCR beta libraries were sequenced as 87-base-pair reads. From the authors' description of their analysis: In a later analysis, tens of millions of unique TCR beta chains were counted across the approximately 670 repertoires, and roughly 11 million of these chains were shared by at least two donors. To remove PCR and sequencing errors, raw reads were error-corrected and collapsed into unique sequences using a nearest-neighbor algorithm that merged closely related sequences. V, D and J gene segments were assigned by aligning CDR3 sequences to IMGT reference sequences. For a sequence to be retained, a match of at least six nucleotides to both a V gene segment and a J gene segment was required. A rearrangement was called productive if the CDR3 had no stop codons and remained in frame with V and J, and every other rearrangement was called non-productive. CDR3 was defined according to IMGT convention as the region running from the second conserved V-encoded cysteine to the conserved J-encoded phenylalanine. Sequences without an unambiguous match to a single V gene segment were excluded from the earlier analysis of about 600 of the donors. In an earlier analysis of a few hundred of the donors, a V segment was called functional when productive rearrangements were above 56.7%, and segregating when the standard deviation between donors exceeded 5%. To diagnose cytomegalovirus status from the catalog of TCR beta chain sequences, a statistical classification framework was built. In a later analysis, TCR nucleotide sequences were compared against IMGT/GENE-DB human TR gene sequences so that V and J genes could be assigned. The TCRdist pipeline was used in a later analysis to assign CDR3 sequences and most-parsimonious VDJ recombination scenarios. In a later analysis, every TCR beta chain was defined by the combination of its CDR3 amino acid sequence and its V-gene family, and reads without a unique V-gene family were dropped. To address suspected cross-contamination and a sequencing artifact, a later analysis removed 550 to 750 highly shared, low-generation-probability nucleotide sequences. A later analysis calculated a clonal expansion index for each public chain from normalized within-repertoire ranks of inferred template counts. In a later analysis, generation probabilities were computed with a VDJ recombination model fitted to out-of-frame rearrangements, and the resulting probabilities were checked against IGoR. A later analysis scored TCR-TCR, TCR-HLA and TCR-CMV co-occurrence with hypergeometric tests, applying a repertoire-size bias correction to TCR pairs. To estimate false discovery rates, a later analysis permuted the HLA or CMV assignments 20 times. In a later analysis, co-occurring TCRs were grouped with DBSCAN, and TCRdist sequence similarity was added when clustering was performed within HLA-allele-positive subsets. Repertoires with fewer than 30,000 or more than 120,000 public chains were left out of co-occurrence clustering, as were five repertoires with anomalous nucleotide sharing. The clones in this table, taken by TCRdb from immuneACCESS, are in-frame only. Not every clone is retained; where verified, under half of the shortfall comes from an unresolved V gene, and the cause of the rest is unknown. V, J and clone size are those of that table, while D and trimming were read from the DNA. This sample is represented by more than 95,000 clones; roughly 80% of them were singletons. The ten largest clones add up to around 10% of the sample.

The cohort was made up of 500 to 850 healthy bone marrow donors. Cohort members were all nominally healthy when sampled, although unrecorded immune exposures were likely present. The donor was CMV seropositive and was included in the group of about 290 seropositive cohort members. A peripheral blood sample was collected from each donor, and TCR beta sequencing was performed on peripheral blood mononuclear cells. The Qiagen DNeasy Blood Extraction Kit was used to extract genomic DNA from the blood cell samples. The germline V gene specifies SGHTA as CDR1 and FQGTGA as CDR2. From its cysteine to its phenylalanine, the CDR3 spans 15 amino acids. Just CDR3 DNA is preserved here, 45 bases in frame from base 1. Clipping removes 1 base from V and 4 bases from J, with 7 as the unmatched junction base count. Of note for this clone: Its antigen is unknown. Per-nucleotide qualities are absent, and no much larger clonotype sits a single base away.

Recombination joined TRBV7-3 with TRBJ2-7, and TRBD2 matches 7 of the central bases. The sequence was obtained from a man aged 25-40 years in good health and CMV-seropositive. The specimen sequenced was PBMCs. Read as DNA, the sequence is TGTGCCAGCAGCTTAAATCCTAGCGGAGTGTACGAGCAGTACTTC. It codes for CASSLNPSGVYEQYF.